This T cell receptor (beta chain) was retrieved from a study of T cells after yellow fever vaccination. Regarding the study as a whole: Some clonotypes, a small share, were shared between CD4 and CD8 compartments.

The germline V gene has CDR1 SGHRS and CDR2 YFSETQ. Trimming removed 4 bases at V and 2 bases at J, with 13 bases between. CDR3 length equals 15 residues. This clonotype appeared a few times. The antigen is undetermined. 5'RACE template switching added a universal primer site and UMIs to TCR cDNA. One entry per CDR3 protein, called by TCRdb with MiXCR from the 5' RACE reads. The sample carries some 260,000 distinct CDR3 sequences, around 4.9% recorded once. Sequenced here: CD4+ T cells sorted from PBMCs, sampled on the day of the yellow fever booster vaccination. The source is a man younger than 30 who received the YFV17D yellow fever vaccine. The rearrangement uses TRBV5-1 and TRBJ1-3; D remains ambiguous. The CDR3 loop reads CASSQLQTPGNTIYF. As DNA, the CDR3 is TGCGCCAGCAGCCAGTTGCAGACTCCTGGAAACACCATATATTTT.